These 12 T cell receptor beta chains originate from one sample sequenced in a study of T cells in Graves' hyperthyroidism and ophthalmopathy (dated by TCRdb to the late 2010s). The library was obtained by multiplex PCR. For sequencing, an Illumina HiSeq 2000 was employed. TCR beta CDR3 regions were amplified from RNA transcripts. For the first round of RT-PCR on the TCR CDR3, the HTBI primer set was used together with the Qiagen OneStep RT-PCR kit. The public reads were run again by TCRdb, first through fastp at Q25 and then through MiXCR, and only productive beta chains were kept. For every CDR3 protein sequence, its rows merge into one entry that carries the most common genes and DNA. The sample has 300,000 to 350,000 distinct CDR3 sequences on record, less than 20% of them singletons. Together, the top ten hold around 15% of the sample. Sequencing input: blood. The receptor set was obtained from a woman between 40 and 50 years old with Graves' ophthalmopathy.

This chain connects TRBV5-1 to TRBJ2-5; 7 bases are a match to TRBD2. CDR3 size: 15 residues. Germline V gene lookup returns CDR1 SGHRS and CDR2 YFSETQ. Trimming took 4 bases from V and 5 from J; bases not matched to a gene: 11. The CDR3 is CASSGDGGSGETQYF. The CDR3 DNA is TGCGCCAGCAGCGGGGACGGCGGGAGCGGTGAGACCCAGTACTTC.

This clonotype was detected many times. V gene TRBV5-1 combines with J gene TRBJ1-5; 8 positions match TRBD1. Germline V gene data show CDR1 as SGHRS and CDR2 as YFSETQ. This CDR3 region has 15 residues. The J segment lost 5 bases and the V segment lost 1 base, leaving 5 bases of the junction unmatched. The CDR3: CASSLSSGGDQPQHF. As DNA, the CDR3 is TGCGCCAGCAGCTTGTCATCAGGGGGCGATCAGCCCCAGCATTTT.

A note on this clonotype: As the CDR3 is not closed by the conserved phenylalanine or tryptophan, this likely results from a read error. The CDR3 DNA follows: TGTGCCAGCAGTTTATCCGAGGTAACCTACGAGCAGTACCTC. This gives the protein CASSLSEVTYEQYL. The rearrangement links TRBV12-3 or TRBV12-4 to TRBJ2-7; D remains ambiguous. Trimming removed 2 bases from V and 2 bases from J, with 10 bases in between. This CDR3 region has 14 residues.

This clonotype was counted ten times or more. The V call is TRBV11-2, the J call TRBJ2-7; D gene uncertain. The CDR3 is 14 residues long. V was cut by 7 bases and J by 3 bases, with 16 bases left in between. Germline CDR1 reads SGHAT; CDR2 reads FQNNGV. CDR3 bases: TGTGCCAGCACTAACGCGTGGGCTAGCTACGAGCAGTACTTC. As protein: CASTNAWASYEQYF.

This clonotype was picked up many times. The chain combines TRBV12-3 or TRBV12-4 with TRBJ1-1; 10 bases are a match to TRBD1. Unmatched junction bases numbered 8, after V lost 5 bases and J lost 11 bases. The CDR3 sequence is 13 residues long. CDR3 bases: TGTGCCAGCAGTGGAGGGACAGGGGTGTACGCTTTCTTT. This translates into CASSGGTGVYAFF.

This clonotype appeared many times. A much more abundant neighbour one base away suggests this may be a read error. The rearrangement links TRBV6-1 to TRBJ2-7; 7 nucleotides line up with TRBD1. This CDR3 spans 15 amino acids. Germline loops: CDR1 MNHNS, CDR2 SASEGT. For the CDR3, the DNA is TGTGCCAGCAGTGGAAACAGGGGATTCTCCTACGAGCAGCACTTC. As protein: CASSGNRGFSYEQHF.

This clonotype has ten or more counts. The chain carries TRBV27 and TRBJ2-2; TRBD2 matches 13 bases. The CDR3 contains 19 residues. V lost 4 bases, J lost 5 bases, and 13 bases stayed unmatched. The germline V gene encodes CDR1 MNHEY and CDR2 SMNVEV (reference sequence). CDR3 in DNA: TGTGCCAGCAGTTACCTTACCGGGACTAGCGGGAAGTATACCGGGGAGCTGTTTTTT. The encoded protein is CASSYLTGTSGKYTGELFF.

This clonotype was seen a few times. The chain links TRBV19 to TRBJ1-5, with D perhaps matching TRBD1 (6 bases). CDR1 is LNHDA, CDR2 SQIVND, per germline (reference sequence). Trimming shortened V by 5 bases and J by 3 bases, and 14 bases separated the two germline ends. The CDR3 contains 15 residues. CDR3 sequence reads: CASSPSDSYNQPQHF. CDR3 DNA: TGTGCCAGTAGTCCTTCGGACAGCTACAATCAGCCCCAGCATTTT.

The chain couples TRBV6-1 to TRBJ1-2, with no clear D. The CDR3 sequence is 13 residues long. V lost 4 bases and J lost 5, with 11 bases in between. Germline CDR1 and CDR2: MNHNS and SASEGT. CDR3 DNA: TGTGCCAGCAGTGGGGCCACCGCTTATGGCTACACCTTC. Translated, it gives CASSGATAYGYTF.

The chain recombines TRBV28 with TRBJ1-1; TRBD1 matches at 8 bases. This CDR3 spans 12 amino acids. The V segment lost 8 bases and the J segment 5 bases; nucleotides outside the gene matches: 4. The V gene's germline CDR1 is MDHEN and CDR2 SYDVKM. Here the CDR3 reads CASYRGRTEAFF. CDR3 bases: TGTGCCAGCTACAGGGGGAGGACTGAAGCTTTCTTT.

This clonotype has a handful of counts. The rearrangement links TRBV7-8 to TRBJ2-5; D gene unclear. The CDR3 loop spans 14 amino acids. Germline lookup yields CDR1 SGHVS and CDR2 FQNEAQ. V was pared by 5 bases and J by 1 base, with 11 bases between. CDR3 nucleotide sequence: TGTGCCAGCAGCCCCGGCCGATCCCAAGAGACCCAGTACTTC. Translating gives CASSPGRSQETQYF.

This clonotype was observed at least ten times. This chain links TRBV16 with TRBJ1-2; 12 positions match TRBD1. CDR1 is KGHSY and CDR2 is FQNENV in the germline V gene. Losses at the gene ends were 3 bases for V and 7 bases for J; bases not matched to a gene: 9. This CDR3 is built from 16 residues. The CDR3 here is CASSHRGTGGIGGYTF. The CDR3 DNA reads as TGTGCCAGCAGCCACCGGGGGACAGGGGGCATCGGTGGCTACACCTTC.